The clone carrying this T cell receptor (beta chain) was recorded a few times. TCRdb recomputed calls from the RT-PCR reads with MiXCR, one row per CDR3 protein. The sample has about 680,000 distinct CDR3 sequences, approximately 15% seen once. The germline CDR1 and CDR2 sequences are SGHTS and YDEGEE. Trimming pared 2 bases from V and 5 bases from J, leaving 13 bases between. The CDR3 runs 14 residues. The sample consisted of memory CD4+ T cells from blood. The chain links TRBV5-8 to TRBJ2-5; tentatively, D is TRBD1 or TRBD2 (5 bases each). This clonotype was obtained from a female donor in good health, serving as a healthy control. The CDR3 loop is CASSFTRGGETQYF. The CDR3 DNA follows: TGTGCCAGCAGCTTCACGAGGGGCGGGGAGACCCAGTACTTC.